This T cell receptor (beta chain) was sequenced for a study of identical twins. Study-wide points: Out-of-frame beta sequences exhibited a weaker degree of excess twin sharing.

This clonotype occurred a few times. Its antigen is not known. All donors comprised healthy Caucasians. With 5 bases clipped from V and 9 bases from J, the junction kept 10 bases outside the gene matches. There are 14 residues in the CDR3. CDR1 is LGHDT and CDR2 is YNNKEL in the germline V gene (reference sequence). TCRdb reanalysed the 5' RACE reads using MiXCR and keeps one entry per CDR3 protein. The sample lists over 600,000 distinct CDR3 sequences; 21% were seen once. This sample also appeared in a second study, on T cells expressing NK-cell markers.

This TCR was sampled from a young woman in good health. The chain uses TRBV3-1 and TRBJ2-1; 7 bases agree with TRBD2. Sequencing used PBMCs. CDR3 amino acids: CASSTHTSVGEQFF. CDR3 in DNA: TGTGCCAGCAGCACCCACACTAGCGTTGGTGAGCAGTTCTTC.